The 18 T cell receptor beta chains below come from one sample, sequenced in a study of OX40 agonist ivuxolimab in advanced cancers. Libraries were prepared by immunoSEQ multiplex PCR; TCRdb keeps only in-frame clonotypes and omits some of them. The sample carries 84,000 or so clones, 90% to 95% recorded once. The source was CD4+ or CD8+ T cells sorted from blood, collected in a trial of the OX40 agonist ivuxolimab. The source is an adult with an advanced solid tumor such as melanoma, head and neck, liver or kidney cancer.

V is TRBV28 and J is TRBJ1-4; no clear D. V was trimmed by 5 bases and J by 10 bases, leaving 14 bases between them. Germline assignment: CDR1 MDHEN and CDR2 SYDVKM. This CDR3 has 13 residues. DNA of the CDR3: TGTGCCAGCAGTGAGGACCCCCGCGTAAAACTGTTTTTT. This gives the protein CASSEDPRVKLFF.

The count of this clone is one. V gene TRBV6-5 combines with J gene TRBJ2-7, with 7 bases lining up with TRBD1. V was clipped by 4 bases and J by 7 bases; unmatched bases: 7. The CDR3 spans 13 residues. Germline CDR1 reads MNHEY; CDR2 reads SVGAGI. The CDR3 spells CASSFGQTGEQYF. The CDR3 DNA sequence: TGTGCCAGCAGTTTCGGACAGACAGGGGAGCAGTACTTC.

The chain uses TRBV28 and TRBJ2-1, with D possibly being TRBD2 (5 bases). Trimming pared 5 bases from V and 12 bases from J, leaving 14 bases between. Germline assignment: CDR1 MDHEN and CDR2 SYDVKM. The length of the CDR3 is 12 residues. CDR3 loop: CASSTPGWGQFF. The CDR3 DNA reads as TGTGCCAGCAGTACCCCGGGATGGGGGCAGTTCTTC.

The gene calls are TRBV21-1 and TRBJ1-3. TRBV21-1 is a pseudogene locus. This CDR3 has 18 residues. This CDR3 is CASSKATDWGSSGNTIYF. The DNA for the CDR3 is TGTGCCAGCAGCAAAGCGACCGACTGGGGTTCCTCTGGAAACACCATATATTTT.

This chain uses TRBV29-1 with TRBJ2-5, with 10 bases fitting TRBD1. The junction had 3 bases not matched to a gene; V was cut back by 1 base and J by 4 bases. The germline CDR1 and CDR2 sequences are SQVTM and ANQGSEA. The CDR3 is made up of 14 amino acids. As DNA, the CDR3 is TGCAGCGTTGAAGTGGGGGACAGGGGAGAGACCCAGTACTTC. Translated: CSVEVGDRGETQYF. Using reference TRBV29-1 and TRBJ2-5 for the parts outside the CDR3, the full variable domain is SAVISQKPSRDICQRGTSLTIQCQVDSQVTMMFWYRQQPGQSLTLIATANQGSEATYESGFVIDKFPISRPNLTFSTLTVSNMSPEDSSIYLCSVEVGDRGETQYFGPGTRLLVL.

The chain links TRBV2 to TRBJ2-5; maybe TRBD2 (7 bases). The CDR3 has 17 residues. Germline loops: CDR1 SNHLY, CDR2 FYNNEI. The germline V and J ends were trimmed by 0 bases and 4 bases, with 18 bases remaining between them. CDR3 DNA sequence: TGTGCCAGCAGTGAAGCGCGTCCGGGGGGCGCTGCAGAGACCCAGTACTTC. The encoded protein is CASSEARPGGAAETQYF.

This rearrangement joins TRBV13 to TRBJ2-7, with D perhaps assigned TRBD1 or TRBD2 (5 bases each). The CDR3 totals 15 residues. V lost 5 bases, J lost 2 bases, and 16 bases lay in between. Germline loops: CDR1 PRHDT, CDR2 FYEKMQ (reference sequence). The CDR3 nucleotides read TGTGCCAGCAGCCCAACCGGGACGGGGACCTACGAGCAGTACTTC. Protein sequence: CASSPTGTGTYEQYF.

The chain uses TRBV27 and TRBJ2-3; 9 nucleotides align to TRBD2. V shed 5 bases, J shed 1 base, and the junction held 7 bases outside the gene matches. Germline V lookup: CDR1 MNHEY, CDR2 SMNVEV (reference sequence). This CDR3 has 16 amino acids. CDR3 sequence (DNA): TGTGCCAGCAGTCAGCGACTAGCGGCAGGCACAGATACGCAGTATTTT. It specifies CASSQRLAAGTDTQYF.

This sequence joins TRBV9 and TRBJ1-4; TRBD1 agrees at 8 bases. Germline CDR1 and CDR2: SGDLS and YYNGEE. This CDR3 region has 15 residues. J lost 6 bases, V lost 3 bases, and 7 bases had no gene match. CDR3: CASSAAGTGDEKLFF. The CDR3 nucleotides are TGTGCCAGCAGCGCGGCCGGGACAGGAGATGAAAAACTGTTTTTT.

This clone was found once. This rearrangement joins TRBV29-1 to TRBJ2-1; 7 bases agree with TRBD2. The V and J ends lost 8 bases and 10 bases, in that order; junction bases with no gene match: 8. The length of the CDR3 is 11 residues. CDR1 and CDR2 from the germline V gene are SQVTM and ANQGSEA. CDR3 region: CSLREGGEQFF. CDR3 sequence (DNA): TGCAGCCTGAGGGAGGGCGGCGAGCAGTTCTTC.

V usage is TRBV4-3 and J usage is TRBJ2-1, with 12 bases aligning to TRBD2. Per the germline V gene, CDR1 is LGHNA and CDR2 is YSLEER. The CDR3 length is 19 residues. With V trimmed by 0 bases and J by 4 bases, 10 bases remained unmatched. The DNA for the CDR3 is TGCGCCAGCAGCCAAGATAATATCCTAGCGGGAGGGGGTTACAATGAGCAGTTCTTC. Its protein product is CASSQDNILAGGGYNEQFF.

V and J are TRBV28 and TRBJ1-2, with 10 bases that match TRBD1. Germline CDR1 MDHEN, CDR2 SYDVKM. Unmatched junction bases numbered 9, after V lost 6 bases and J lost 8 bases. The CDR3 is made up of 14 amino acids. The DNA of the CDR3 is TGTGCCAGCAGCCCCAGACAGGGGGCTGGAGGCTACACCTTC. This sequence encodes CASSPRQGAGGYTF.

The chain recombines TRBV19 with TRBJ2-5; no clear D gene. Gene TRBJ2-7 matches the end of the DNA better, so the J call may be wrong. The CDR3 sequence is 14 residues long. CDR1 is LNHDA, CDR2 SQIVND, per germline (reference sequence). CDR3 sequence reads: CASSITPFAYEQYF. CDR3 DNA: TGTGCCAGTAGTATCACCCCGTTTGCCTACGAGCAGTACTTC.

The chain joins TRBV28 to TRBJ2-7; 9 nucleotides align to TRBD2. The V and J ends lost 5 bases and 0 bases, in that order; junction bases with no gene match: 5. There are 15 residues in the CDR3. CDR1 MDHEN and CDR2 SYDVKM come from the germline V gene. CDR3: CASSGAGGFSYEQYF. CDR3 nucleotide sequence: TGTGCCAGCAGTGGAGCGGGAGGATTCTCCTACGAGCAGTACTTC.

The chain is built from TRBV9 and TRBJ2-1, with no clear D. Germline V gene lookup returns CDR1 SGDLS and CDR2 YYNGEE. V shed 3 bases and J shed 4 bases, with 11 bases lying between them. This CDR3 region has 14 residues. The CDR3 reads CASSDPSSYNEQFF. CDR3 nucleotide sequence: TGTGCCAGCAGCGACCCCTCCTCATACAATGAGCAGTTCTTC.

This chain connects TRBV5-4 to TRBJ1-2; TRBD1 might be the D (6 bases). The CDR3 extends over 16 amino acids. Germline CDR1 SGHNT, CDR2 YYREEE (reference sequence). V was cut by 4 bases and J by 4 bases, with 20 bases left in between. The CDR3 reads CASSHVTGATSYGYTF. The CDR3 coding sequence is TGTGCCAGCAGCCACGTAACGGGGGCGACCAGCTATGGCTACACCTTC.

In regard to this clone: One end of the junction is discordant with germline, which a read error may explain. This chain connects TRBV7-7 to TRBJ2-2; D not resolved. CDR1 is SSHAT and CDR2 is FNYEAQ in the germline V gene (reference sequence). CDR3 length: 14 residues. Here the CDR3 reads CASSLGPYTGELFF. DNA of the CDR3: TGTGCTAGCAGCTTAGGACCGTACACCGGGGAGCTGTTTTTT.

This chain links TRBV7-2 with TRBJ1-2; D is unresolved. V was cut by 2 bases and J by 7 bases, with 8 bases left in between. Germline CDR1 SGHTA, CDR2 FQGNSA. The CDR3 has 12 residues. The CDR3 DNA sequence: TGTGCCAGCAGCTTACCGGGGTCTGGCTACACCTTC. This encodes CASSLPGSGYTF. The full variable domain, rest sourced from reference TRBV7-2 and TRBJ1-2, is GAGVSQSPSNKVTEKGKDVELRCDPISGHTALYWYRQSLGQGLEFLIYFQGNSAPDKSGLPSDRFSAERTGGSVSTLTIQRTQQEDSAVYLCASSLPGSGYTFGSGTRLTVV.